The clone carrying this T cell receptor (beta chain) was found once. As yet, its antigen is unknown. The CDR3 spans 15 residues. V was clipped by 3 bases and J by 0 bases, with 12 bases between them. Germline loops: CDR1 SEHNR, CDR2 FQNEAQ (reference sequence). This sample is drawn from a study of lymphopenia after photon versus proton radiotherapy. General study results and limits: Larger post-nadir TCR diversity loss correlated inversely with survival in deceased patients.

Method: immunoSEQ multiplex PCR; TCRdb's copy keeps in-frame clones and lacks some. The table lists 29,000 or so clones, approximately 88% of them singletons. The source of this sequence is a woman aged 55-70 years with cholangiocarcinoma. Some clones in this sample may be carry-over from other donors' samples. The V call is TRBV7-9, the J call TRBJ2-7, with no clear D. The sequencing here drew on peripheral blood, taken from a patient treated with proton-based radiotherapy. For the CDR3, the DNA is TGTGCCAGCAGCTTGTCAGGCCTAAGCTCCTACGAGCAGTACTTC. It yields the protein CASSLSGLSSYEQYF. Variable domain in full (rest from reference TRBV7-9 and TRBJ2-7): DTGVSQNPRHKITKRGQNVTFRCDPISEHNRLYWYRQTLGQGPEFLTYFQNEAQLEKSRLLSDRFSAERPKGSFSTLEIQRTEQGDSAMYLCASSLSGLSSYEQYFGPGTRLTVT.